This TCR beta chain emerged from a study of graft-versus-host responses after intestinal transplantation. As for the study in general: Once they had received anti-thymocyte globulin induction, all recipients took tacrolimus and steroids for approximately 3 years.

With respect to this clone: Its antigen is as yet unknown.

Libraries were prepared by immunoSEQ multiplex PCR; TCRdb keeps only in-frame clonotypes and omits some of them. Seen here are about 40,000 clones, roughly nine tenths observed once, and the top ten hold 2.3%. The CDR3 is 15 residues long. V dropped 3 bases and J dropped 0 bases, with 6 bases sitting between them. Germline V gives CDR1 SEHNR, CDR2 FQNEAQ (reference sequence). Points from the study as a whole: The authors found GvH clones in recipient marrow, some appearing first in ileum or blood. An association linked early post-transplant HvG declines with peak circulating GvH clone levels.

This receptor was obtained from a human patient who received an intestinal transplant, so some T cells may come from the graft donor. The sequencing used PBMCs, collected around 330 days after intestinal transplant. This chain joins TRBV7-9 and TRBJ2-6, with D possibly matching TRBD1 (6 bases). CDR3 DNA: TGTGCCAGCAGCTTGGGACACTCTGGGGCCAACGTCCTGACTTTC. Translation gives CASSLGHSGANVLTF. The whole variable domain, filled in from reference TRBV7-9 and TRBJ2-6, reads DTGVSQNPRHKITKRGQNVTFRCDPISEHNRLYWYRQTLGQGPEFLTYFQNEAQLEKSRLLSDRFSAERPKGSFSTLEIQRTEQGDSAMYLCASSLGHSGANVLTFGAGSRLTVL.